The next 25 T cell receptor beta chains were all read from a single sample in a study of blood T cell repertoires in COVID-19. The data were produced by immunoSEQ multiplex PCR, yet TCRdb's version contains in-frame clones alone and is incomplete. Of about 180,000 clones detected, approximately 85% appear once; the ten largest clones hold 6.9%. The specimen was peripheral blood. These receptors came from a man at least 80 years old with COVID-19, enrolled during active disease.

This chain joins TRBV6-1 and TRBJ2-3, with TRBD2 matching over 10 bases. Trimming at V came to 3 bases and at J to 5 bases, leaving 8 bases not matched to a gene. Germline V gene data show CDR1 as MNHNS and CDR2 as SASEGT. The CDR3 is 16 amino acids. CDR3 DNA sequence: TGTGCCAGCAGTGAGGGAGCGGGGGGGCCCGGAGATACGCAGTATTTT. Protein product: CASSEGAGGPGDTQYF.

This chain joins TRBV5-1 and TRBJ1-6, with 8 nucleotides matching TRBD1. The length of the CDR3 is 16 residues. The V segment lost 0 bases and the J segment 10 bases; nucleotides outside the gene matches: 9. The germline V gene encodes CDR1 SGHRS and CDR2 YFSETQ. Written as DNA, the CDR3 is TGCGCCAGCAGCTTGGGTACTACAGGGGGACGCTCACCCCTCCACTTT. As protein: CASSLGTTGGRSPLHF.

This chain connects TRBV24-1 to TRBJ2-2; 10 nucleotides align to TRBD2. The CDR3 consists of 15 residues. Germline loops: CDR1 KGHDR, CDR2 SFDVKD. J lost 7 bases, V lost 5 bases, and 6 bases had no gene match. The CDR3 is CATSAGTSDNGELFF. CDR3 bases: TGTGCCACCAGTGCCGGGACTAGCGATAACGGGGAGCTGTTTTTT.

The chain uses TRBV9 and TRBJ2-1, with no clear D. The CDR3 is 14 amino acids. Germline loops: CDR1 SGDLS, CDR2 YYNGEE. V shed 0 bases and J shed 4 bases, with 8 bases lying between them. This chain's CDR3 is CASSVGLDYNEQFF. The CDR3 DNA sequence: TGTGCCAGCAGCGTAGGGCTAGATTACAATGAGCAGTTCTTC.

V usage is TRBV6-1 and J usage is TRBJ2-3; 8 positions match TRBD1. CDR3 length: 17 residues. Trimming took 3 bases from V and 0 from J; bases not matched to a gene: 8. Germline V gives CDR1 MNHNS, CDR2 SASEGT. The CDR3 region is CASSDILQGASTDTQYF. In DNA form, the CDR3 reads TGTGCCAGCAGTGATATCCTCCAGGGGGCTAGCACAGATACGCAGTATTTT.

V usage is TRBV29-1 and J usage is TRBJ2-2; 7 bases line up with TRBD1. Germline lookup yields CDR1 SQVTM and CDR2 ANQGSEA. The CDR3 is 12 amino acids. V shed 3 bases and J 7 bases; nucleotides not matched to a gene: 2. CDR3 residues: CSVDRGLGELFF. The CDR3 DNA reads as TGCAGCGTTGATAGGGGGCTCGGGGAGCTGTTTTTT.

J is TRBJ2-1 and V is TRBV10-1, with TRBD2 identical over 8 bases. J was trimmed by 4 bases and V by 3 bases; bases with no gene match: 5. The CDR3 loop spans 15 amino acids. Germline CDR1 WNHNN, CDR2 SYGVQD (reference sequence). The CDR3 here is CASSDGVAGYNEQFF. CDR3 in DNA: TGCGCCAGCAGTGATGGGGTAGCGGGGTACAATGAGCAGTTCTTC.

In its sample, this clone was seen once. This chain links TRBV7-3 with TRBJ1-6, with D possibly TRBD1 on 6 matching bases. This CDR3 spans 15 amino acids. Germline-derived CDR1 and CDR2 are SGHTA and FQGTGA. Trimming removed 5 bases from V and 8 bases from J, with 16 bases in between. In DNA form, the CDR3 reads TGTGCCAGCAGCCGGGACAACAACCCGTATTCACCCCTCCACTTT. This sequence encodes CASSRDNNPYSPLHF.

CDR3 region: CASSFRVNQPQHF. CDR3 nucleotides: TGTGCCAGCAGTTTCCGGGTAAATCAGCCCCAGCATTTT. This rearrangement joins TRBV2 to TRBJ1-5; no clear D. Germline CDR1 is SNHLY and CDR2 is FYNNEI. The CDR3 totals 13 residues. The V end was cut by 5 bases, the J end by 4 bases, with 9 bases between.

The J gene is TRBJ1-6, the V gene TRBV6-5; 7 positions match TRBD1. Per the germline V gene, CDR1 is MNHEY and CDR2 is SVGAGI. V lost 5 bases to trimming and J lost 9 bases; unmatched junction nucleotides: 7. The CDR3 consists of 14 residues. In DNA form, the CDR3 reads TGTGCCAGCAGTCTCGACAGGGTCGGTTCACCCCTCCACTTT. Its translation: CASSLDRVGSPLHF.

V and J are TRBV19 and TRBJ2-3, with 9 nucleotides matching TRBD2. V gave up 5 bases and J gave up 3 bases; unmatched junction bases: 15. Germline CDR1 reads LNHDA; CDR2 reads SQIVND (reference sequence). This CDR3 is 18 amino acids long. The CDR3 region has the DNA TGTGCCAGTAGTGCGACTAGCGGAACGATTTACACGACAGATACGCAGTATTTT. It codes for CASSATSGTIYTTDTQYF.

The V gene is TRBV6-6, the J gene TRBJ1-2; D might be TRBD1 (6 bases). CDR1 and CDR2 (germline): MNHNY, SVGAGI (reference sequence). The CDR3 totals 16 residues. Trimming cost V 5 bases and J 1 base, with 17 bases left between them. DNA of the CDR3: TGTGCCAGCAGTCAAAGCCGGGACATAAATAACTATGGCTACACCTTC. Its protein product is CASSQSRDINNYGYTF.

The chain has TRBV19 and TRBJ2-5; 8 nucleotides agree with TRBD1. The trim removed 7 bases at V and 4 bases at J, leaving 11 bases unmatched. The CDR3 is 15 amino acids. Per the germline V gene, CDR1 is LNHDA and CDR2 is SQIVND (reference sequence). In DNA form, the CDR3 reads TGTGCCAGTACCGAAGGCCTGACAGGGGTAGAGACCCAGTACTTC. Amino acid sequence: CASTEGLTGVETQYF. The whole variable domain, filled in from reference TRBV19 and TRBJ2-5, reads DGGITQSPKYLFRKEGQNVTLSCEQNLNHDAMYWYRQDPGQGLRLIYYSQIVNDFQKGDIAEGYSVSREKKESFPLTVTSAQKNPTAFYLCASTEGLTGVETQYFGPGTRLLVL.

This sequence joins TRBV2 and TRBJ2-7; a possible D gene is TRBD1 (6 bases). With 6 bases removed from V and 6 bases from J, the gap between germline ends came to 18 bases. CDR1 is SNHLY, CDR2 FYNNEI, per germline. The CDR3 runs to 14 residues. The CDR3 nucleotides read TGTGCCAGCAGCAAAGAAACAACAGGGCTCGAGCAGTACTTC. Its translation is CASSKETTGLEQYF.

This clone occurred once. The genes are TRBV9 and TRBJ2-7; 8 bases match TRBD2. Trimming at V came to 2 bases and at J to 1 base, leaving 2 bases not matched to a gene. The CDR3 has 14 residues. Germline CDR1 reads SGDLS; CDR2 reads YYNGEE. The CDR3 protein is CASSVTSGSYEQYF. The CDR3 region has the DNA TGTGCCAGCAGCGTTACTAGCGGTTCCTACGAGCAGTACTTC.

The rearrangement uses TRBV6-5 and TRBJ1-2, with a weak D call TRBD1 (6 bases). This CDR3 is built from 14 residues. Germline CDR1 is MNHEY and CDR2 is SVGAGI. With 7 bases removed from V and 9 bases from J, the gap between germline ends came to 21 bases. The CDR3 DNA sequence: TGTGCCAGCATGGGGGCCACCTCTGTATCTCGCTACACCTTC. Translated, it gives CASMGATSVSRYTF.

DNA of the CDR3: TGTGCCATCAGGAGTGGGACAGGGGGCGCAGAGTCTGAAGCTTTCTTT. Its protein is CAIRSGTGGAESEAFF. The chain recombines TRBV10-3 with TRBJ1-1; 12 bases fit TRBD1. Looked up from germline, CDR1 is ENHRY and CDR2 is SYGVKD. CDR3 length: 16 amino acids. The V segment lost 6 bases and the J segment 6 bases; nucleotides outside the gene matches: 11.

This chain connects TRBV7-9 to TRBJ1-3, with D tentatively TRBD1 (6 bases). The CDR3 has 15 residues. Germline V gene sequence: CDR1 SEHNR, CDR2 FQNEAQ (reference sequence). V was cut by 1 base and J by 4 bases, with 11 bases left in between. DNA for the CDR3: TGTGCCAGCAGCTTAGTGGCGACAGGAGGAAACACCATATATTTT. As protein: CASSLVATGGNTIYF. The whole variable domain, remainder taken from reference TRBV7-9 and TRBJ1-3, is DTGVSQNPRHKITKRGQNVTFRCDPISEHNRLYWYRQTLGQGPEFLTYFQNEAQLEKSRLLSDRFSAERPKGSFSTLEIQRTEQGDSAMYLCASSLVATGGNTIYFGEGSWLTVV.

This clone appeared a few times. The J gene is TRBJ1-6, the V gene TRBV12-3 or TRBV12-4; D unresolved. The CDR3 runs to 12 residues. Trimming removed 6 bases from V and 10 bases from J, with 10 bases in between. In DNA form, the CDR3 reads TGTGCCAGCAGGGAGGGTGCATCACCCCTCCACTTT. It is translated as CASREGASPLHF.

This clone was observed a few times. This chain connects TRBV7-6 to TRBJ2-3; 14 nucleotides agree with TRBD2. The germline gives CDR1 SGHVS, CDR2 FNYEAQ. CDR3 length: 18 residues. Trimming at V came to 5 bases and at J to 0 bases, leaving 7 bases not matched to a gene. CDR3 DNA: TGTGCCAGCAGCCGAAGGACTAGCGGGGGGCTAAGCACAGATACGCAGTATTTT. Translated, it gives CASSRRTSGGLSTDTQYF.

The rearrangement joins TRBV4-3 to TRBJ2-5, with D possibly being TRBD2 (5 bases). The ends were cut back, 3 bases at V and 5 bases at J, with 10 bases in the middle. The germline CDR1 and CDR2 sequences are LGHNA and YSLEER. There are 13 residues in the CDR3. The DNA for the CDR3 is TGCGCCAGCAGCCAGGGTAGCGCGGAGACCCAGTACTTC. This codes for CASSQGSAETQYF.

V usage is TRBV23-1 and J usage is TRBJ1-1; 7 nucleotides line up with TRBD1. TRBV23-1 is known as an ORF, though its function is uncertain. V gave up 5 bases and J gave up 1 base; unmatched junction bases: 7. The CDR3 consists of 15 residues. For the CDR3, the DNA is TGCGCCAGCAGTTTCTTTGGGACAGCGAACACTGAAGCTTTCTTT. Its translation: CASSFFGTANTEAFF.

The CDR3 DNA reads as TGCGCCAGCAGCTTGGCTGCGCAGGGGTCCGGGGAGCTGTTTTTT. The encoded protein is CASSLAAQGSGELFF. This chain joins TRBV5-1 and TRBJ2-2; tentative D call: TRBD1 (6 bases). This CDR3 is 15 amino acids long. The germline V gene has CDR1 SGHRS and CDR2 YFSETQ. V gave up 0 bases and J gave up 6 bases, with 12 bases separating them.

The V gene is TRBV6-1, the J gene TRBJ1-2; D is ambiguous. From germline, CDR1 is MNHNS and CDR2 SASEGT. The CDR3 runs to 12 residues. Between the trimmed V and J ends, which lost 2 bases and 6 bases, there was a span of 7 bases. DNA of the CDR3: TGTGCCAGCAGTGAAACTCCTAATGGCTACACCTTC. It translates to CASSETPNGYTF.

This chain connects TRBV5-1 to TRBJ1-4; 8 positions match TRBD1. From germline, CDR1 is SGHRS and CDR2 YFSETQ. V lost 2 bases and J lost 3; bases outside the gene matches: 0. CDR3 length: 14 residues. CDR3 in DNA: TGCGCCAGCAGCTTACAGGGGGCTAATGAAAAACTGTTTTTT. Translating gives CASSLQGANEKLFF. The variable domain in full, completed from reference TRBV5-1 and TRBJ1-4, reads KAGVTQTPRYLIKTRGQQVTLSCSPISGHRSVSWYQQTPGQGLQFLFEYFSETQRNKGNFPGRFSGRQFSNSRSEMNVSTLELGDSALYLCASSLQGANEKLFFGSGTQLSVL.